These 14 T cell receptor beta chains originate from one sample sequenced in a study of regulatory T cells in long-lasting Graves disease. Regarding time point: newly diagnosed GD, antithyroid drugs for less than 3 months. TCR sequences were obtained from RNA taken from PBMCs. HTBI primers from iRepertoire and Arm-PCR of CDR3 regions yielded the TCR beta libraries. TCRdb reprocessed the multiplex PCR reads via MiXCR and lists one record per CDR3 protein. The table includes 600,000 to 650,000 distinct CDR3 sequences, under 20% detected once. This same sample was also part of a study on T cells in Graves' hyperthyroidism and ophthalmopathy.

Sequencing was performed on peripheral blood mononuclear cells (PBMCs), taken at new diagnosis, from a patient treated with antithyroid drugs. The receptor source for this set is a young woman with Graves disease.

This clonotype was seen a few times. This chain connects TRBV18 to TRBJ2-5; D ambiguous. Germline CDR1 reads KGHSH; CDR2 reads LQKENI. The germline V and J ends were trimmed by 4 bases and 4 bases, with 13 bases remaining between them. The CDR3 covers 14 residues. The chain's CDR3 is CASSQWTVRETQYF. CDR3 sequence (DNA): TGTGCCAGCTCACAGTGGACGGTGAGAGAGACCCAGTACTTC.

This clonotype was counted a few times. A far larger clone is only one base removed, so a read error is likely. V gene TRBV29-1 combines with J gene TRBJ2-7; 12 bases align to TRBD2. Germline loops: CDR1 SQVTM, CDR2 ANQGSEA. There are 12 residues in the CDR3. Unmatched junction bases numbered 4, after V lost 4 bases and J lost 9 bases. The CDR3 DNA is TGCAGCGTTGGGACTAGCGGGGCCCTGCAGTACTTC. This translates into CSVGTSGALQYF.

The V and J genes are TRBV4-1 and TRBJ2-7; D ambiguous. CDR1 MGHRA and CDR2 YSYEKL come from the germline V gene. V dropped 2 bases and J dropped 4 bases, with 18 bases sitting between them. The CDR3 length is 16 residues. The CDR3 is CASSQPWTAIRYEQYF. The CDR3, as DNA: TGCGCCAGCAGCCAACCTTGGACGGCGATTCGGTACGAGCAGTACTTC.

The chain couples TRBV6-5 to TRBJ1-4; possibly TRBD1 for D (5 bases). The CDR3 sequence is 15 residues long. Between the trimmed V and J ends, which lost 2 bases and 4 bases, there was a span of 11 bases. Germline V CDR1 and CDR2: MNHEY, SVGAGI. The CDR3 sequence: CASSYAGRINEKLFF. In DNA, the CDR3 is TGTGCCAGCAGTTACGCGGGACGGATTAATGAAAAACTGTTTTTT.

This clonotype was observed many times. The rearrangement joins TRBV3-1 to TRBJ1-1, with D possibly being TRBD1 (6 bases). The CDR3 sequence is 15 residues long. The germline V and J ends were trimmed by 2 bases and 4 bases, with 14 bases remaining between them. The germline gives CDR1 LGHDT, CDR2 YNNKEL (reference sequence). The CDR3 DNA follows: TGTGCCAGCAGCCAAATAATCACAGGGTCCACTGAAGCTTTCTTT. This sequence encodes CASSQIITGSTEAFF.

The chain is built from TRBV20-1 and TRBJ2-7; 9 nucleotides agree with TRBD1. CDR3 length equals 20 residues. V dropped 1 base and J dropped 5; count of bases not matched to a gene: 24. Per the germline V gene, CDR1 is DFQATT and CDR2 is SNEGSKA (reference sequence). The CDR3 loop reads CSARGFGIYRGRSSFHEQYF. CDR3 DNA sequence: TGCAGTGCTAGAGGTTTTGGGATCTACAGGGGGCGGTCATCGTTCCACGAGCAGTACTTC.

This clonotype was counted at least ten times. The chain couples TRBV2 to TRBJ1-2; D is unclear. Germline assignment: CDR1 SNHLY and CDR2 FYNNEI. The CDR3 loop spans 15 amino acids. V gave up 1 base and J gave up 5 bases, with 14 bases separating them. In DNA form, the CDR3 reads TGTGCCAGCAGTGAAGGGGGATTTATCAAGTATGGCTACACCTTC. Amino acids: CASSEGGFIKYGYTF.

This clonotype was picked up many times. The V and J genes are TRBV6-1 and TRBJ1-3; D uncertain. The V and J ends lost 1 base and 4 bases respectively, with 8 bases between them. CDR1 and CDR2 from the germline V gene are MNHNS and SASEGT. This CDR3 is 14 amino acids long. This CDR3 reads CASSEVGVGNTIYF. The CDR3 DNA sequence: TGTGCCAGCAGTGAAGTGGGAGTCGGAAACACCATATATTTT.

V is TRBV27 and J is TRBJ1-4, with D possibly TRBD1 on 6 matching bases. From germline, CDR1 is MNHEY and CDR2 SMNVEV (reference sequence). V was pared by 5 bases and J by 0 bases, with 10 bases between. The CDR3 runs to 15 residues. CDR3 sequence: CASSLGQSTNEKLFF. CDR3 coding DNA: TGTGCCAGCAGTCTCGGACAGTCAACTAATGAAAAACTGTTTTTT.

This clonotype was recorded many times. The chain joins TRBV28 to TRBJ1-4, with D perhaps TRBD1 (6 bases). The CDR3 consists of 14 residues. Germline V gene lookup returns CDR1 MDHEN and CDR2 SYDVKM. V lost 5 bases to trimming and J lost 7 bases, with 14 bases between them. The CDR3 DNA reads TGTGCCAGCAGTGTAGGGGGTGATCGTGAAAAACTGTTTTTT. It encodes CASSVGGDREKLFF.

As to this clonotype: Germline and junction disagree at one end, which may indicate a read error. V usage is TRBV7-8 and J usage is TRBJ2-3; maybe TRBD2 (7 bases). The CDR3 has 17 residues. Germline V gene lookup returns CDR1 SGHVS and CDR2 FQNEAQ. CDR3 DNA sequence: TGTGCCAGCAGCTTATGGGGGGGCCTAGAAAGCACAGGTACGCAGTATTTT. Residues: CASSLWGGLESTGTQYF. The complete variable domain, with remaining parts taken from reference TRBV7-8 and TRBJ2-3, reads GAGVSQSPRYKVAKRGQDVALRCDPISGHVSLFWYQQALGQGPEFLTYFQNEAQLDKSGLPSDRFFAERPEGSVSTLKIQRTQQEDSAVYLCASSLWGGLESTGTQYFGPGTRLTVL.

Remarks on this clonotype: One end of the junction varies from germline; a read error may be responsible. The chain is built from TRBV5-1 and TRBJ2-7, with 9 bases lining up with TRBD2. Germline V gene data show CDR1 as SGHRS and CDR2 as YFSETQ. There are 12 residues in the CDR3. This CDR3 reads CASRTSGYEQCF. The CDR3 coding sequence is TGCGCCAGCAGGACTAGCGGCTACGAGCAGTGCTTC.

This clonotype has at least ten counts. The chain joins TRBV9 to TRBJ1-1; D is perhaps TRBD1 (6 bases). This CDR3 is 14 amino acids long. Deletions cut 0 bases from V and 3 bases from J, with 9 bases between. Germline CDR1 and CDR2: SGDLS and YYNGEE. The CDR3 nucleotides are TGTGCCAGCAGCGTAGGAGGGGGTGACACTGAAGCTTTCTTT. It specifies CASSVGGGDTEAFF.

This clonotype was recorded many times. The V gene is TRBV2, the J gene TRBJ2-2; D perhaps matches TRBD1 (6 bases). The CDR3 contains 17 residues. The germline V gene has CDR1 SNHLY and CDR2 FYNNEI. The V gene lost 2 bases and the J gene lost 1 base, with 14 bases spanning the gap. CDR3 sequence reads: CASSEIIWGQNTGELFF. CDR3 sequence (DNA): TGTGCCAGCAGTGAAATAATTTGGGGGCAGAACACCGGGGAGCTGTTTTTT.